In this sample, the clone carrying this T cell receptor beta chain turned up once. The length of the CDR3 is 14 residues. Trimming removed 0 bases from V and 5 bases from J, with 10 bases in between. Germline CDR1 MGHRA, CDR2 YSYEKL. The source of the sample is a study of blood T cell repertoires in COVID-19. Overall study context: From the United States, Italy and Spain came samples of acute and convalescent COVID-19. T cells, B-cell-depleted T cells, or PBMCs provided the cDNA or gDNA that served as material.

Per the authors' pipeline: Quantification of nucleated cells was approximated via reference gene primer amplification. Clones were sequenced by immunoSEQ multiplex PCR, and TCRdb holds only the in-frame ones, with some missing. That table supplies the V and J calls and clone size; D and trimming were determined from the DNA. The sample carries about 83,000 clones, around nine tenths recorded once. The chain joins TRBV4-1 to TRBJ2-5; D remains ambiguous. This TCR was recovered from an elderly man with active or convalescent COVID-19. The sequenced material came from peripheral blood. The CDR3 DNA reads TGCGCCAGCAGCCAAGATCTCTCAGCGGAGACCCAGTACTTC. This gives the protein CASSQDLSAETQYF.